This T cell receptor beta chain was identified in a study of T-cell reconstitution after alpha-beta-depleted transplantation in children. The germline V gene has CDR1 SGHRS and CDR2 YFSETQ. V gave up 4 bases and J gave up 4 bases; unmatched junction bases: 15. The CDR3 length is 17 residues. Unique molecular identifiers featured in how the TCRbeta library was prepared. One entry per CDR3 protein, called by TCRdb with MiXCR from the PCR reads. This sample yields approximately 250,000 distinct CDR3 sequences, of which approximately 9.7% are seen a single time; around 5% belongs to the top ten. This clonotype has a count of ten or more.

This material consisted of PBMCs from the stem cell graft donor, taken from the stem cell graft. This sequence originates from a human donor who donated a stem cell graft to a child with SCID. V usage is TRBV5-1 and J usage is TRBJ2-3; 7 bases are shared with TRBD1. CDR3: CASSILKTLGQADTQYF. The CDR3 region has the DNA TGCGCCAGCAGCATTTTAAAGACCCTTGGACAGGCAGATACGCAGTATTTT.